Below are 10 T cell receptor beta chains sequenced from a single sample in a study of blood T cell repertoires in COVID-19. Data came from immunoSEQ multiplex PCR; TCRdb stores just in-frame clones and leaves some out. The data show tens of thousands of clones, with 81% seen just once and 20% to 25% held by the top ten. The sequenced material came from peripheral blood. The receptors derive from a woman in her seventies with acute or convalescent COVID-19.

The chain couples TRBV19 to TRBJ1-1, with 10 bases identical to TRBD1. There are 16 residues in the CDR3. V was pared by 5 bases and J by 1 base, with 7 bases of the junction left unmatched. From germline, CDR1 is LNHDA and CDR2 SQIVND (reference sequence). CDR3 amino acids: CASSARDRGWNTEAFF. CDR3 sequence (DNA): TGTGCCAGTAGTGCCCGGGACAGGGGATGGAACACTGAAGCTTTCTTT.

The chain has TRBV25-1 and TRBJ1-3; D perhaps matches TRBD1 (6 bases). Between the trimmed V and J ends, which lost 2 bases and 0 bases, there was a span of 14 bases. This CDR3 is 17 amino acids long. CDR1 MGHDK and CDR2 SYGVNS come from the germline V gene. The CDR3: CASSERGGRPSGNTIYF. In nucleotides, the CDR3 is TGTGCCAGCAGTGAAAGGGGGGGGCGCCCCTCTGGAAACACCATATATTTT. The full variable domain, rest sourced from reference TRBV25-1 and TRBJ1-3, is EADIYQTPRYLVIGTGKKITLECSQTMGHDKMYWYQQDPGMELHLIHYSYGVNSTEKGDLSSESTVSRIRTEHFPLTLESARPSHTSQYLCASSERGGRPSGNTIYFGEGSWLTVV.

The CDR3 loop reads CASSPGGVNQPQHF. CDR3 bases: TGTGCCAGCAGTCCTGGGGGGGTCAATCAGCCCCAGCATTTT. V gene TRBV28 combines with J gene TRBJ1-5; the D gene is possibly TRBD1 (5 bases). CDR1 MDHEN and CDR2 SYDVKM come from the germline V gene. Trimming removed 5 bases at V and 3 bases at J, with 11 bases between. The CDR3 is made up of 14 amino acids. Together with reference TRBV28 and TRBJ1-5, the CDR3 gives the full variable domain: DVKVTQSSRYLVKRTGEKVFLECVQDMDHENMFWYRQDPGLGLRLIYFSYDVKMKEKGDIPEGYSVSREKKERFSLILESASTNQTSMYLCASSPGGVNQPQHFGDGTRLSIL.

The chain combines TRBV25-1 with TRBJ1-1; D is unclear. V was pared by 2 bases and J by 2 bases, with 9 bases between. The V gene's germline CDR1 is MGHDK and CDR2 SYGVNS. The CDR3 spans 14 residues. Here the CDR3 reads CASSEPELNTEAFF. As DNA, the CDR3 is TGTGCCAGCAGTGAACCGGAGCTCAACACTGAAGCTTTCTTT. Full variable domain (rest looked up from reference TRBV25-1 and TRBJ1-1): EADIYQTPRYLVIGTGKKITLECSQTMGHDKMYWYQQDPGMELHLIHYSYGVNSTEKGDLSSESTVSRIRTEHFPLTLESARPSHTSQYLCASSEPELNTEAFFGQGTRLTVV.

This clone was seen a single time. The chain employs TRBV28 and TRBJ1-4, with TRBD1 identical over 8 bases. With 6 bases clipped from V and 1 base from J, the junction kept 22 bases outside the gene matches. The CDR3 length is 21 residues. Germline CDR1 reads MDHEN; CDR2 reads SYDVKM. The CDR3 DNA sequence: TGTGCCAGCAGCTTACCGGGACAGGAATTAGGTCTAGTTGGAACTAATGAAAAACTGTTTTTT. This translates into CASSLPGQELGLVGTNEKLFF.

The chain combines TRBV2 with TRBJ1-4; 7 bases are shared with TRBD1. The CDR3 is 17 amino acids. Germline V gene sequence: CDR1 SNHLY, CDR2 FYNNEI. V lost 7 bases and J lost 5; bases outside the gene matches: 16. CDR3 DNA: TGTGCCAGCAACGATCCCTCCCGGGGACAGTCGAATGAAAAACTGTTTTTT. Its translation is CASNDPSRGQSNEKLFF.

The chain is built from TRBV4-1 and TRBJ2-3; 8 bases line up with TRBD2. Germline V lookup: CDR1 MGHRA, CDR2 YSYEKL. J gave up 2 bases and V 3 bases, and 4 bases lay outside the gene matches. CDR3 size: 15 residues. This chain's CDR3 is CASSHLAGPTDTQYF. The CDR3 DNA reads as TGCGCCAGCAGCCATTTAGCGGGACCCACAGATACGCAGTATTTT.

The chain links TRBV27 to TRBJ1-4, with unresolved D. The V gene lost 1 base and the J gene lost 8 bases, with 8 bases spanning the gap. CDR3 length: 13 residues. Germline CDR1 MNHEY, CDR2 SMNVEV (reference sequence). CDR3 in amino acids: CASSLLVREKLFF. DNA for the CDR3: TGTGCCAGCAGTTTATTGGTCAGGGAAAAACTGTTTTTT. Filled out from reference TRBV27 and TRBJ1-4, the complete variable domain reads EAQVTQNPRYLITVTGKKLTVTCSQNMNHEYMSWYRQDPGLGLRQIYYSMNVEVTDKGDVPEGYKVSRKEKRNFPLILESPSPNQTSLYFCASSLLVREKLFFGSGTQLSVL.

The genes are TRBV6-5 and TRBJ1-3; D is perhaps TRBD1 (5 bases). V was pared by 6 bases and J by 0 bases, with 9 bases between. The germline CDR1 and CDR2 sequences are MNHEY and SVGAGI. This CDR3 has 14 amino acids. This CDR3 reads CASSRGYSGNTIYF. Here the CDR3 DNA reads TGTGCCAGCAGCCGGGGGTACTCTGGAAACACCATATATTTT.

The chain has TRBV9 and TRBJ2-7; tentatively, D is TRBD2 (5 bases). This CDR3 comprises 14 residues. The germline gives CDR1 SGDLS, CDR2 YYNGEE. Trimming shortened V by 0 bases and J by 3 bases, and 10 bases separated the two germline ends. The CDR3 loop is CASSVASGNYEQYF. In nucleotides, the CDR3 is TGTGCCAGCAGCGTAGCCAGCGGCAACTACGAGCAGTACTTC.